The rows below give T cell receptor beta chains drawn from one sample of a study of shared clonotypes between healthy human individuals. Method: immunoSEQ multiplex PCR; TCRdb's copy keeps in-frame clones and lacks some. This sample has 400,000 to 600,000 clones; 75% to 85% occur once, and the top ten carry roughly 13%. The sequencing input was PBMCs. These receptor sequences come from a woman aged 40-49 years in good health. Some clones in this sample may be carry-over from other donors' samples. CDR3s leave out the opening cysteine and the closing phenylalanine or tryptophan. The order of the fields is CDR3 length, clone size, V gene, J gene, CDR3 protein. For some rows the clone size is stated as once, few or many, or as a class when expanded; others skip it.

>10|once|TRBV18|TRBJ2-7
ASSSLSYEQY
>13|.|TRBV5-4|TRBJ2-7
ASSLQGIDSYEQY
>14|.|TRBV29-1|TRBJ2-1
SVENTDRVPYNEQF
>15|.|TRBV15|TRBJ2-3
ATSPELLAGGADTQY
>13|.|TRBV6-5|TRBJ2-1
ASKPDPGAYNEQF
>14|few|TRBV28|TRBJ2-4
ASSLPRSSPVNIQY
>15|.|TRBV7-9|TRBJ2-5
ASSYSLRDKLQETQY
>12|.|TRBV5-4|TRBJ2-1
AIMGPLASDEQF
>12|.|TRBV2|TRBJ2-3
ASRFLDSTDTQY
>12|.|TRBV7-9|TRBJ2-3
ASSLAAFTDTQY
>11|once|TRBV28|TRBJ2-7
ASSGSRSYEQY
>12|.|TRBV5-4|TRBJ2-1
ASRGQLSYNEQF
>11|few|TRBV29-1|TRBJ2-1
SVESPVYNEQF
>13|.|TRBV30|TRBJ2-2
ASPLRAAFTGELF
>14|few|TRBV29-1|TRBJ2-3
SVLRTGSSGTDTQY
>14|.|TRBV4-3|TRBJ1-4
ASSQGQGQGREKLF
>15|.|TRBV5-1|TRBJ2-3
ASSLRPGQGNTDTQY
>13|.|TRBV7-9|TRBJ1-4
ASSSRTVRNEKLF
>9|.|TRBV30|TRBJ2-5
AWGGQETQY
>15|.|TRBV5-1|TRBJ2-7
ASSLTSGRALSYEQY
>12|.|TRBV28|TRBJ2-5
ASTATRGAETQY
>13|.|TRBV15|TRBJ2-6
ATSRERSGANVLT
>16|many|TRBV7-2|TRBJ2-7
ASSLASSGRTSPYEQY
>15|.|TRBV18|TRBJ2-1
ASSPPRAGGAYNEQF
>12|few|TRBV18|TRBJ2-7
ASSPRRPNYEQY
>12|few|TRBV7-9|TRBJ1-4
ASSAGTGQEKLF
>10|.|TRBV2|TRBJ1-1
ASTRIVTEAF
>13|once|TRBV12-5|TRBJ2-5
ASGLDRGGSETQY
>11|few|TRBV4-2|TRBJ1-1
ASSQEGFPEAF
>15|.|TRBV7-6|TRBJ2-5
ASSLMPSGSLGETQY
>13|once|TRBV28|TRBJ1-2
ASSLFPESNYGYT
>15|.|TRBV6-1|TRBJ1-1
ASSESLSLGGNTEAF
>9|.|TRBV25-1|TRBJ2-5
ASSEGWTQY
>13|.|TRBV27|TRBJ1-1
ASRERGRWFTEAF
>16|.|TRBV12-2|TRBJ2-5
ASRLARGGRSKQETQY
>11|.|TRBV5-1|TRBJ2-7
ASSGGTSGEQY
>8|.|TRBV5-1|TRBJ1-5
ASTPQPQH
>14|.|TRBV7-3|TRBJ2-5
ASSRGGLAAQETQY
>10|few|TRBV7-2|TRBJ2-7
ASSVTSYEQY
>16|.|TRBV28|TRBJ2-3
ASSRLEASGSRTDTQY
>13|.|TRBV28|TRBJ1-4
ASSRSGFRNEKLF
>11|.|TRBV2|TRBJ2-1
ATRQGNYNEQF
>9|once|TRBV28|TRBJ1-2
ASSSRGGYT
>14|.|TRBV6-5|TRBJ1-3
ASSYSGLNSGNTIY
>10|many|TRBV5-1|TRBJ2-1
ASSRNYNEQF
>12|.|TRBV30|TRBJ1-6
AWRIHEHNSPLH
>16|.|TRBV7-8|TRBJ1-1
ASSPNAVRSGRGTEAF